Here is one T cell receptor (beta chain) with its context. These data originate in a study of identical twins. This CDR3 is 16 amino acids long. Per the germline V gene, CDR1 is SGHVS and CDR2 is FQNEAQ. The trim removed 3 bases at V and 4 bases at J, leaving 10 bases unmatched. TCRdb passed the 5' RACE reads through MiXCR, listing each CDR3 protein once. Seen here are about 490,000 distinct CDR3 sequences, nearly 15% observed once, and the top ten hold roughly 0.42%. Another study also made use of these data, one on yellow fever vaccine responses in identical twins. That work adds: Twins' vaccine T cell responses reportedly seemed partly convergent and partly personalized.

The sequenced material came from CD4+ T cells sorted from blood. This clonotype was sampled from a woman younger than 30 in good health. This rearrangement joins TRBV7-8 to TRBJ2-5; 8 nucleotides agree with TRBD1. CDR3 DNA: TGTGCCAGCAGCTTTAGGCCAGGGGGCAGACGAGAGACCCAGTACTTC. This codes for CASSFRPGGRRETQYF. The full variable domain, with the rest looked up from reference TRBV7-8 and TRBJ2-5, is GAGVSQSPRYKVAKRGQDVALRCDPISGHVSLFWYQQALGQGPEFLTYFQNEAQLDKSGLPSDRFFAERPEGSVSTLKIQRTQQEDSAVYLCASSFRPGGRRETQYFGPGTRLLVL.